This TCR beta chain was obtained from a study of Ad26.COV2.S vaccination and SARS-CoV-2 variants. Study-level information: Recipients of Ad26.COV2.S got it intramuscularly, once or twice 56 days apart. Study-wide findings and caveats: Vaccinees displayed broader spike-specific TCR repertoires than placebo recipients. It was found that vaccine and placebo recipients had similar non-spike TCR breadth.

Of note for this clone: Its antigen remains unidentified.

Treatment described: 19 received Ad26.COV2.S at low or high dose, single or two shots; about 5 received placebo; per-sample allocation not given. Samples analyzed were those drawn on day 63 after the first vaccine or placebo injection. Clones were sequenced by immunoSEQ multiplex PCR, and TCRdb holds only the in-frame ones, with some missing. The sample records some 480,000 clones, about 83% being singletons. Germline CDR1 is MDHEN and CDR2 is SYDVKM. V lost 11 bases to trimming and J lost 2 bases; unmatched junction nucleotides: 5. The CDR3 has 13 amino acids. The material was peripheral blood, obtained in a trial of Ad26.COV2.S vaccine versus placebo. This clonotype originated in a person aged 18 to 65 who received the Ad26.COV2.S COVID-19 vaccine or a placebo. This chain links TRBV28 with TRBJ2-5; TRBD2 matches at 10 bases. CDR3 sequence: CAGRTSGQETQYF. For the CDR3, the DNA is TGTGCCGGACGGACTAGCGGTCAAGAGACCCAGTACTTC. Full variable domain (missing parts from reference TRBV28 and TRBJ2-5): DVKVTQSSRYLVKRTGEKVFLECVQDMDHENMFWYRQDPGLGLRLIYFSYDVKMKEKGDIPEGYSVSREKKERFSLILESASTNQTSMYLCAGRTSGQETQYFGPGTRLLVL.